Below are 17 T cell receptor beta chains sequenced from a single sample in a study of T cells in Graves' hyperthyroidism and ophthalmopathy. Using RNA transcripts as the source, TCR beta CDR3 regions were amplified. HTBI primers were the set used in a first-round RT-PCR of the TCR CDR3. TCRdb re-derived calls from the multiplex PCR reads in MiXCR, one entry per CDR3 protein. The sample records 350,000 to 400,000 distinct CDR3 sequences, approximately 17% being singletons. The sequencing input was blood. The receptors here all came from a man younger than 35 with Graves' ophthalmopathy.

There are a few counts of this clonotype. CDR3 loop: CASSSAGTLSYEQYF. The CDR3, as DNA: TGCGCCAGCAGCTCAGCCGGGACTCTCTCCTACGAGCAGTACTTC. The genes are TRBV5-1 and TRBJ2-7; D is perhaps TRBD2 (6 bases). Germline V gene data show CDR1 as SGHRS and CDR2 as YFSETQ. The V and J ends lost 3 bases and 0 bases respectively, with 13 bases between them. This CDR3 is 15 amino acids long.

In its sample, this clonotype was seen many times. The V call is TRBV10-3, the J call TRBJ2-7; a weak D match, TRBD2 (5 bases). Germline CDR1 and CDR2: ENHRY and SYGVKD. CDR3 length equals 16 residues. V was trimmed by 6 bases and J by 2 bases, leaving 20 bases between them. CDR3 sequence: CAISGGETSWAYEQYF. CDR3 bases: TGTGCCATCAGCGGAGGCGAGACGTCATGGGCCTACGAGCAGTACTTC.

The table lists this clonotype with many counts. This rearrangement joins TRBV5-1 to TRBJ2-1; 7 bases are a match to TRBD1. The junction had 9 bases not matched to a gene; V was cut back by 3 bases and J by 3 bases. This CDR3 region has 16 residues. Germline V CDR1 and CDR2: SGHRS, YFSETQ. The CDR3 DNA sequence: TGCGCCAGCAGCTCGGGACCGGGACAGTACTACAATGAGCAGTTCTTC. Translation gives CASSSGPGQYYNEQFF.

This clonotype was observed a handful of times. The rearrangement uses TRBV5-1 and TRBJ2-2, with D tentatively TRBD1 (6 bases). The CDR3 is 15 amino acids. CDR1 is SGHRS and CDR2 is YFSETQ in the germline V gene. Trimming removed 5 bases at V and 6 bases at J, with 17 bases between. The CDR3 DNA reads TGCGCCAGCAGACCTGGGACACGGAATCCCGGGGAGCTGTTTTTT. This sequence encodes CASRPGTRNPGELFF.

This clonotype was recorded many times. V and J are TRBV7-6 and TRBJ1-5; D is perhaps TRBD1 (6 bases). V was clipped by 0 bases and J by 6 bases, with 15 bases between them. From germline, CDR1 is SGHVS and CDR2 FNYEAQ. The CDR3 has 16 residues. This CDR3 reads CASSLAIGGGGQPQHF. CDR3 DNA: TGTGCCAGCAGCTTAGCGATAGGAGGGGGAGGTCAGCCCCAGCATTTT.

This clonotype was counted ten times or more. The CDR3: CATSDHRVGSNQPQHF. In nucleotides, the CDR3 is TGTGCCACCAGTGACCACAGGGTAGGGAGCAATCAGCCCCAGCATTTT. The rearrangement uses TRBV24-1 and TRBJ1-5; D might be TRBD1 (6 bases). CDR3 length: 16 amino acids. The V gene's germline CDR1 is KGHDR and CDR2 SFDVKD. The V end lost 4 bases, the J end lost 1 base, and 13 bases lay between the germline ends.

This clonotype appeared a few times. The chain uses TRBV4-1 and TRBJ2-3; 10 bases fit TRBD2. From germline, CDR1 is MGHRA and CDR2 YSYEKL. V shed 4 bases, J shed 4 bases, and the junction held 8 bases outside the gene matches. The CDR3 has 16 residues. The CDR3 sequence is CASSREAGGPADTQYF. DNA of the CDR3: TGCGCCAGCAGCCGAGAAGCGGGGGGGCCCGCAGATACGCAGTATTTT.

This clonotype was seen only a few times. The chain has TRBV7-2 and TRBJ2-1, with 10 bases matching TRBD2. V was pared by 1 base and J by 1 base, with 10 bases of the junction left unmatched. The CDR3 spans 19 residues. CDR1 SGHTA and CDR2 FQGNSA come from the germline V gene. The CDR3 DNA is TGTGCCAGCAGCTTAGGGATAGCGGGGGGCGCCCCTTCCTACAATGAGCAGTTCTTC. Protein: CASSLGIAGGAPSYNEQFF.

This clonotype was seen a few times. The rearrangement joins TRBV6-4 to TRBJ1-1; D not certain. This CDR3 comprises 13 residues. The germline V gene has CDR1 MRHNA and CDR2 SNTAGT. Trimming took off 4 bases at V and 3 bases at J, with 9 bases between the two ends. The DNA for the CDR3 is TGTGCCAGCAGTGTCGATTCGGACACTGAAGCTTTCTTT. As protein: CASSVDSDTEAFF.

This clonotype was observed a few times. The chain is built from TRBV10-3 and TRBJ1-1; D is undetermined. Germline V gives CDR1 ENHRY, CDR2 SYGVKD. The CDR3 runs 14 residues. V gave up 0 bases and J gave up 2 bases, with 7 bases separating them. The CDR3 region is CAISESEANTEAFF. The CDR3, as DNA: TGTGCCATCAGTGAGTCGGAAGCTAACACTGAAGCTTTCTTT.

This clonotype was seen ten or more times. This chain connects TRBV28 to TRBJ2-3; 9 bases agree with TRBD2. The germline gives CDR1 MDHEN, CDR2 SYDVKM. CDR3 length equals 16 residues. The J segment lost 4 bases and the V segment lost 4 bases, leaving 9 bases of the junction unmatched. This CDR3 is CASSSNGGGAADTQYF. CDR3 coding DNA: TGTGCCAGCAGTTCCAACGGCGGGGGGGCCGCAGATACGCAGTATTTT.

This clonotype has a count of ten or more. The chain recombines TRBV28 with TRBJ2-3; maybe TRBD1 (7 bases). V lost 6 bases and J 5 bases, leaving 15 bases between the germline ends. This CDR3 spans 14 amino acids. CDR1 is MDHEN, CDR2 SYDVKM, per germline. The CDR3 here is CASSPGDSRDTQYF. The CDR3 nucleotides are TGTGCCAGCAGCCCGGGGGACAGCCGAGATACGCAGTATTTT.

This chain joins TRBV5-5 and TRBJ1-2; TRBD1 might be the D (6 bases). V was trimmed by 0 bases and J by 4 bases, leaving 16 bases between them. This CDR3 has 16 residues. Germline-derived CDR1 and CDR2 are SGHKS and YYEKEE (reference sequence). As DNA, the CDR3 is TGTGCCAGCAGCTTGGATATCGGGGCCAGGGGCTATGGCTACACCTTC. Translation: CASSLDIGARGYGYTF. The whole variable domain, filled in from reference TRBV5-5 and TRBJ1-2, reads DAGVTQSPTHLIKTRGQQVTLRCSPISGHKSVSWYQQVLGQGPQFIFQYYEKEERGRGNFPDRFSARQFPNYSSELNVNALLLGDSALYLCASSLDIGARGYGYTFGSGTRLTVV.

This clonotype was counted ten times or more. CDR3 coding DNA: TGTGCCAGCAGTTCACCCGGGACAGGAACAGATACGCAGTATTTT. Protein sequence: CASSSPGTGTDTQYF. The chain is built from TRBV6-2 or TRBV6-3 and TRBJ2-3; the match to TRBD1 covers 8 bases. Germline-derived CDR1 and CDR2 are MNHEY and SVGEGT. Germline trimming cut 4 bases from V and 3 bases from J; bases unmatched to any gene: 6. This CDR3 is 15 amino acids long.

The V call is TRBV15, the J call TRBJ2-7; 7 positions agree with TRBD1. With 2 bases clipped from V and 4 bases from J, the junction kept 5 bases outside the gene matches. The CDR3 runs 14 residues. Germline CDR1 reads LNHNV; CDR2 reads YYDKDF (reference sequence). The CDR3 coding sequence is TGTGCCACCAGCAGAAGGGACAGACTGTACGAGCAGTACTTC. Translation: CATSRRDRLYEQYF.

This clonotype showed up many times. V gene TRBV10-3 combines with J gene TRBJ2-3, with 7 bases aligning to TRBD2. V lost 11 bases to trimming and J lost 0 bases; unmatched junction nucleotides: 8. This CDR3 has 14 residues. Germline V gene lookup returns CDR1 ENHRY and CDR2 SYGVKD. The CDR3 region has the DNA TGTGCCTCCCTCCCAGCGGGGAGCACAGATACGCAGTATTTT. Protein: CASLPAGSTDTQYF.

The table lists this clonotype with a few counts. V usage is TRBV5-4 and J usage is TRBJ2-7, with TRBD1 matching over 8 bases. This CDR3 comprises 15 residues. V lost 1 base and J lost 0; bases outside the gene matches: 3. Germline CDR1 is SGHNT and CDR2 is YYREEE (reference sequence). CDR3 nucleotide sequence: TGTGCCAGCAGCTTGTTGGGACAGGCCTCCTACGAGCAGTACTTC. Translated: CASSLLGQASYEQYF.